What follows are 3 T cell receptor beta chains derived from one specimen sequenced in a study of blood T cells in healthy people across ages. A second PCR of 7 to 11 cycles used a sample-barcoded 5' primer and a J-beta primer mix. Each CDR3 protein gets one entry after TCRdb re-called the 5' RACE reads with MiXCR. The sample lists about 640,000 distinct CDR3 sequences; 45% to 65% were seen once. Input material: blood. The receptor source for this set is a man aged 55 to 70 in good health.

The rearrangement links TRBV20-1 to TRBJ1-6; TRBD1 is a possible D gene (6 bases). Trimming took off 2 bases at V and 3 bases at J, with 8 bases between the two ends. The CDR3 has 14 amino acids. Looked up from germline, CDR1 is DFQATT and CDR2 is SNEGSKA (reference sequence). CDR3 DNA sequence: TGCAGTGCTAGACGCAGGGGCTATAATTCACCCCTCCACTTT. Translation gives CSARRRGYNSPLHF.

The V and J genes are TRBV10-1 and TRBJ2-7; D remains unclear. The germline V gene encodes CDR1 WNHNN and CDR2 SYGVQD (reference sequence). The CDR3 has 11 amino acids. V was clipped by 3 bases and J by 6 bases, with 6 bases between them. CDR3 sequence reads: CASSDPIEQYF. The CDR3 DNA follows: TGCGCCAGCAGTGATCCCATCGAGCAGTACTTC.

The V call is TRBV6-6, the J call TRBJ1-6, with no clear D. CDR1 MNHNY and CDR2 SVGAGI come from the germline V gene (reference sequence). The germline V and J ends were trimmed by 0 bases and 7 bases, with 10 bases remaining between them. This CDR3 has 15 residues. CDR3 region: CASSYSIRQNSPLHF. CDR3 in DNA: TGTGCCAGCAGTTACTCGATTCGGCAGAATTCACCCCTCCACTTT.